These 32 T cell receptor beta chains originate from one sample sequenced in a study of blood T cells in healthy people across ages. For the second PCR, which ran for about 6 to 11 cycles, a sample-barcoded 5' primer and a J-beta primer mix were used. TCRdb ran MiXCR on the 5' RACE reads and lists one entry per CDR3 protein. The repertoire includes more than 1 million distinct CDR3 sequences, around 43% of them detected once, and approximately 17% sits in the top ten. Sequences were obtained from blood. The receptors stem from a woman aged 55 to 70 in good health.

The chain recombines TRBV5-1 with TRBJ1-2, with 8 bases lining up with TRBD1. The CDR3 spans 16 residues. Per the germline V gene, CDR1 is SGHRS and CDR2 is YFSETQ. The junction had 10 bases not matched to a gene; V was cut back by 3 bases and J by 3 bases. Here the CDR3 DNA reads TGCGCCAGCAGCTCCGGACAGGGCGAACTATACTATGGCTACACCTTC. The encoded protein is CASSSGQGELYYGYTF.

The sample holds a few counts of this clonotype. The V gene is TRBV4-2, the J gene TRBJ2-1; 10 nucleotides match TRBD2. V gave up 5 bases and J gave up 8 bases; unmatched junction bases: 6. CDR3 length equals 14 residues. CDR1 LGHNA and CDR2 YNFKEQ come from the germline V gene. CDR3 region: CASSGTSGTDEQFF. The CDR3 nucleotides read TGTGCCAGCAGCGGAACTAGCGGGACTGATGAGCAGTTCTTC.

This clonotype turned up a few times. This rearrangement joins TRBV6-5 to TRBJ2-3, with TRBD2 matching 10 bases. J lost 3 bases, V lost 7 bases, and 4 bases had no gene match. The CDR3 has 14 amino acids. Germline-derived CDR1 and CDR2 are MNHEY and SVGAGI. CDR3 protein: CASTASGSTDTQYF. The DNA for the CDR3 is TGTGCCAGCACGGCTAGCGGGAGTACAGATACGCAGTATTTT.

This clonotype has a handful of counts. This chain connects TRBV5-1 to TRBJ2-1; tentatively, D is TRBD1 (6 bases). Germline V gene lookup returns CDR1 SGHRS and CDR2 YFSETQ. V lost 0 bases, J lost 3 bases, and 10 bases lay in between. The CDR3 is made up of 15 amino acids. The CDR3 DNA follows: TGCGCCAGCAGCTTGGCCGTGACAGGCTACAATGAGCAGTTCTTC. Translation gives CASSLAVTGYNEQFF.

The chain has TRBV5-1 and TRBJ2-3, with TRBD2 matching over 8 bases. Unmatched junction bases numbered 5, after V lost 0 bases and J lost 2 bases. This CDR3 region has 16 residues. From germline, CDR1 is SGHRS and CDR2 YFSETQ. CDR3 region: CASSLGGRSYTDTQYF. CDR3 in DNA: TGCGCCAGCAGCTTGGGCGGGAGGAGTTACACAGATACGCAGTATTTT.

The chain carries TRBV7-8 and TRBJ2-7, with D perhaps TRBD2 (6 bases). There are 15 residues in the CDR3. The V end was cut by 2 bases, the J end by 5 bases, with 16 bases between. Germline V CDR1 and CDR2: SGHVS, FQNEAQ. DNA for the CDR3: TGTGCCAGCAGCTTATTGACGGGAGAAATCCACGAGCAGTACTTC. It encodes CASSLLTGEIHEQYF.

The chain combines TRBV5-1 with TRBJ1-2; maybe TRBD1 (5 bases). With 4 bases removed from V and 4 bases from J, the gap between germline ends came to 14 bases. The CDR3 totals 14 residues. The germline V gene encodes CDR1 SGHRS and CDR2 YFSETQ. The CDR3 sequence is CASSPPRGSYGYTF. For the CDR3, the DNA is TGCGCCAGCAGCCCACCGCGGGGCTCCTATGGCTACACCTTC.

This clonotype came up a few times. The V and J genes are TRBV6-1 and TRBJ2-3; 8 bases line up with TRBD2. The ends lost 7 bases at V and 6 bases at J; junction bases unmatched: 9. The V gene's germline CDR1 is MNHNS and CDR2 SASEGT. The CDR3 sequence is 14 residues long. CDR3 nucleotide sequence: TGTGCCAGCAAGGGGAGAGCGGGAGCGGATACGCAGTATTTT. This gives the protein CASKGRAGADTQYF.

This chain joins TRBV7-8 and TRBJ2-7, with D perhaps assigned TRBD1 or TRBD2 (7 bases each). The J call may be wrong; the DNA end is better matched by TRBJ2-5. The CDR3 has 16 amino acids. Germline CDR1 reads SGHVS; CDR2 reads FQNEAQ. The CDR3 sequence: CASSPSGGVSHETQYF. The DNA for the CDR3 is TGTGCCAGCAGCCCGTCAGGGGGGGTGTCCCACGAGACCCAGTACTTC.

The gene calls are TRBV4-1 and TRBJ1-1; D uncertain. This CDR3 is 14 amino acids long. Germline lookup yields CDR1 MGHRA and CDR2 YSYEKL. The V end was cut by 4 bases, the J end by 1 base, with 10 bases between. CDR3 DNA: TGCGCCAGCAGCCTTGGGTGGGGGAACACTGAAGCTTTCTTT. Translation: CASSLGWGNTEAFF.

V and J are TRBV20-1 and TRBJ2-3; 9 positions agree with TRBD2. Trimming took 6 bases from V and 0 from J; bases not matched to a gene: 4. CDR1 is DFQATT, CDR2 SNEGSKA, per germline (reference sequence). This CDR3 region has 14 residues. CDR3 nucleotide sequence: TGCAGTGCAAAAACTAGCGGGAGCACAGATACGCAGTATTTT. Encoded protein: CSAKTSGSTDTQYF.

In its sample, this clonotype was seen a few times. The chain joins TRBV11-2 to TRBJ2-5; 8 bases fit TRBD2. V lost 1 base to trimming and J lost 5 bases; unmatched junction nucleotides: 3. Germline values: CDR1 SGHAT, CDR2 FQNNGV. This CDR3 contains 14 residues. The CDR3 is CASSLGRLAETQYF. The CDR3 DNA sequence: TGTGCCAGCAGCTTAGGAAGACTAGCGGAGACCCAGTACTTC.

This clonotype was counted between two and nine times. This chain's CDR3 is CSASGTSGSIKFF. CDR3 in DNA: TGCAGTGCTAGTGGCACTAGCGGGAGTATCAAGTTCTTC. The V gene is TRBV20-1, the J gene TRBJ2-1, with 11 bases aligning to TRBD2. Germline CDR1 and CDR2: DFQATT and SNEGSKA (reference sequence). This CDR3 is 13 amino acids long. Germline trimming cut 3 bases from V and 14 bases from J; bases unmatched to any gene: 9.

The chain combines TRBV11-2 with TRBJ1-2; D uncertain. This CDR3 spans 18 amino acids. Germline V CDR1 and CDR2: SGHAT, FQNNGV. The V and J ends lost 5 bases and 0 bases respectively, with 22 bases between them. The CDR3 protein is CASSPNPADGKANYGYTF. CDR3 in DNA: TGTGCCAGCAGCCCCAACCCCGCGGACGGTAAAGCTAACTATGGCTACACCTTC.

This chain joins TRBV7-9 and TRBJ2-1, with 8 bases matching TRBD2. The CDR3 covers 15 residues. The germline V gene has CDR1 SEHNR and CDR2 FQNEAQ (reference sequence). V lost 2 bases, J lost 8 bases, and 8 bases stayed unmatched. The CDR3 region is CASSLRASGSDEQFF. The CDR3, as DNA: TGTGCCAGCAGCTTAAGGGCTAGCGGGTCCGATGAGCAGTTCTTC.

This clonotype was found once. The chain links TRBV7-9 to TRBJ2-5; 7 bases fit TRBD1. Germline CDR1 is SEHNR and CDR2 is FQNEAQ (reference sequence). The CDR3 has 15 residues. The V segment lost 5 bases and the J segment 3 bases; nucleotides outside the gene matches: 9. In nucleotides, the CDR3 is TGTGCCAGCAGCCAGTTTGGTCAGGGGGAAGAGACCCAGTACTTC. This sequence encodes CASSQFGQGEETQYF.

About this clonotype itself: At one boundary the junction diverges from the germline segment, which might be a read error. The chain employs TRBV29-1 and TRBJ2-1; the match to TRBD1 covers 9 bases. The CDR3 contains 13 residues. Germline V lookup: CDR1 SQVTM, CDR2 ANQGSEA. The CDR3 sequence: CSAGDRDYNEQVF. The CDR3 DNA sequence: TGCAGCGCAGGGGACAGGGACTACAATGAGCAGGTCTTC.

The table lists this clonotype with a few counts. For the CDR3, the DNA is TGCAGCGTGCCAGACCAACTGGCGGGGCTCACAGATACGCAGTATTTT. Protein: CSVPDQLAGLTDTQYF. The chain has TRBV29-1 and TRBJ2-3; D is possibly TRBD2 (6 bases). Germline loops: CDR1 SQVTM, CDR2 ANQGSEA. V lost 6 bases and J lost 2, with 21 bases in between. The CDR3 sequence is 16 residues long.

The V call is TRBV6-2 or TRBV6-3, the J call TRBJ2-5, with 9 bases fitting TRBD1. Germline V gives CDR1 MNHEY, CDR2 SVGEGT. After removal of 2 bases from V and 5 bases from J, the junction contained 3 bases not matched to a gene. This CDR3 is built from 14 residues. The CDR3 here is CASSYRTGVETQYF. The CDR3 DNA is TGTGCCAGCAGTTACAGGACAGGGGTCGAGACCCAGTACTTC.

This clonotype showed up just once. J is TRBJ2-7 and V is TRBV3-1; TRBD2 agrees at 16 bases. The J call is doubtful: the DNA matches TRBJ2-5 better. Germline V CDR1 and CDR2: LGHDT, YNNKEL (reference sequence). The length of the CDR3 is 18 residues. CDR3 in DNA: TGTGCCAGCAGCCAAGAAGGGACTAGCGGGAGGGTCCGAGAGACCCAGTACTTC. Its translation is CASSQEGTSGRVRETQYF.

This chain joins TRBV10-3 and TRBJ2-5; TRBD2 aligns across 14 bases. Germline values: CDR1 ENHRY, CDR2 SYGVKD. This CDR3 spans 16 amino acids. Germline trimming cut 1 base from V and 5 bases from J; bases unmatched to any gene: 3. The CDR3 is CAISEWGLAGDETQYF. The CDR3 nucleotides are TGTGCCATCAGTGAGTGGGGACTAGCGGGAGACGAGACCCAGTACTTC.

The chain has TRBV6-1 and TRBJ2-4, with TRBD2 identical over 9 bases. The junction had 5 bases not matched to a gene; V was cut back by 4 bases and J by 16 bases. The CDR3 has 11 amino acids. Germline V lookup: CDR1 MNHNS, CDR2 SASEGT. The CDR3 coding sequence is TGTGCCAGCAGTGTAGCGGGAGCGTTCTACTTC. Translated, it gives CASSVAGAFYF.

Only a few counts were recorded for this clonotype. This chain uses TRBV4-2 with TRBJ2-7; 12 bases map to TRBD2. This CDR3 spans 17 amino acids. Trimming removed 1 base from V and 3 bases from J; junction bases left unmatched: 7. Germline-derived CDR1 and CDR2 are LGHNA and YNFKEQ. The CDR3 spells CASSQARTSGIYYEQYF. CDR3 DNA: TGTGCCAGCAGCCAAGCCCGGACTAGCGGGATTTACTACGAGCAGTACTTC.

In its sample, this clonotype was seen a few times. The rearrangement joins TRBV15 to TRBJ2-1; 9 nucleotides agree with TRBD1. CDR3 length: 16 amino acids. Per germline, CDR1 LNHNV and CDR2 YYDKDF (reference sequence). The trim removed 1 base at V and 2 bases at J, leaving 3 bases unmatched. CDR3 sequence (DNA): TGTGCCACCAGCAGAGGGGACAGGGAACCCTACAATGAGCAGTTCTTC. This encodes CATSRGDREPYNEQFF.

The V gene is TRBV11-3, the J gene TRBJ2-3; D is possibly TRBD1 (6 bases). The CDR3 extends over 16 amino acids. Trimming stripped 5 bases from V and 2 bases from J, with 17 bases between. From germline, CDR1 is SGHNT and CDR2 YENEEA. CDR3 nucleotide sequence: TGTGCCAGCAGCCCGGGCCGGGACACATCCACAGATACGCAGTATTTT. Protein sequence: CASSPGRDTSTDTQYF.

The chain has TRBV2 and TRBJ2-7; D not resolved. From germline, CDR1 is SNHLY and CDR2 FYNNEI. V was clipped by 7 bases and J by 2 bases, with 6 bases between them. There are 11 residues in the CDR3. Written as DNA, the CDR3 is TGTGCCAGCATCTCGGCCTACGAGCAGTACTTC. Translated, it gives CASISAYEQYF.

This clonotype was picked up a small number of times. The chain has TRBV7-9 and TRBJ1-2; maybe TRBD1 (5 bases). V shed 1 base and J shed 6 bases, with 12 bases lying between them. Germline V CDR1 and CDR2: SEHNR, FQNEAQ (reference sequence). The CDR3 spans 14 residues. CDR3 region: CASSLGFGTNGYTF. Written as DNA, the CDR3 is TGTGCCAGCAGCTTAGGGTTCGGGACGAATGGCTACACCTTC.

This clonotype occurred a few times. This chain links TRBV6-2 or TRBV6-3 with TRBJ1-1; 7 nucleotides agree with TRBD1. Trimming cost V 2 bases and J 6 bases; bases outside gene matches: 12. Germline CDR1 reads MNHEY; CDR2 reads SVGEGT. This CDR3 region has 16 residues. In DNA form, the CDR3 reads TGTGCCAGCAGTTACCCCCCGGACAGGAGTCAGGCTGAAGCTTTCTTT. Protein sequence: CASSYPPDRSQAEAFF.

The V call is TRBV7-8, the J call TRBJ2-5; 7 positions match TRBD1. The CDR3 has 15 residues. Germline CDR1 SGHVS, CDR2 FQNEAQ. The ends lost 8 bases at V and 5 bases at J; junction bases unmatched: 14. The CDR3 DNA sequence: TGTGCCAGCCACGGCGGACAGGCCACCTGGGAGACCCAGTACTTC. Translated, it gives CASHGGQATWETQYF.

This clonotype was found a few times. The chain carries TRBV5-1 and TRBJ1-1; D is uncertain. The V gene's germline CDR1 is SGHRS and CDR2 YFSETQ. The CDR3 contains 13 residues. V lost 3 bases and J 3 bases, leaving 9 bases between the germline ends. The DNA for the CDR3 is TGCGCCAGCAGCTCGGGCCCCGACACTGAAGCTTTCTTT. Protein: CASSSGPDTEAFF.

The V call is TRBV20-1, the J call TRBJ1-1; 7 bases are shared with TRBD1. Per the germline V gene, CDR1 is DFQATT and CDR2 is SNEGSKA (reference sequence). The CDR3 loop spans 14 amino acids. Trimming took 2 bases from V and 5 from J; bases not matched to a gene: 8. CDR3 residues: CSARIPGQETEAFF. The DNA for the CDR3 is TGCAGTGCTAGAATACCTGGACAGGAGACTGAAGCTTTCTTT.

The V and J genes are TRBV6-5 and TRBJ2-1; D is uncertain. Germline V gene sequence: CDR1 MNHEY, CDR2 SVGAGI. V was shortened by 8 bases and J by 6 bases, with 11 bases between the two germline ends. The CDR3 is made up of 12 amino acids. The CDR3 reads CASGNLRNEQFF. The CDR3 nucleotides are TGTGCCAGCGGAAACCTACGCAATGAGCAGTTCTTC.